The 21 T cell receptor beta chains listed next were all sequenced from one sample in a study of beta chain features in type 1 diabetes. Isolated RNA was reverse transcribed in full, so expressed TCRB transcripts were sequenced. Method: immunoSEQ multiplex PCR; TCRdb's copy keeps in-frame clones and lacks some. The sample carries about 320,000 clones, around 15% recorded once. Sequencing was performed on central memory CD4+ T cells from blood. All receptors derive from a man younger than 45 in good health.

This clone was found a few times. The V call is TRBV9, the J call TRBJ1-1; 7 nucleotides align to TRBD1. Looked up from germline, CDR1 is SGDLS and CDR2 is YYNGEE. The CDR3 runs 13 residues. After removal of 3 bases from V and 4 bases from J, the junction contained 3 bases not matched to a gene. The CDR3 bases are TGTGCCAGCAGCGCGACAGGGACCACTGAAGCTTTCTTT. Translating it yields CASSATGTTEAFF. The full variable domain, completed using reference TRBV9 and TRBJ1-1, is DSGVTQTPKHLITATGQRVTLRCSPRSGDLSVYWYQQSLDQGLQFLIQYYNGEERAKGNILERFSAQQFPDLHSELNLSSLELGDSALYFCASSATGTTEAFFGQGTRLTVV.

There are a few counts of this clone. The chain joins TRBV6-1 to TRBJ2-1; tentatively, D is TRBD1 or TRBD2 (5 bases each). CDR3 size: 12 residues. Germline V CDR1 and CDR2: MNHNS, SASEGT. V shed 4 bases and J shed 8 bases, with 9 bases lying between them. CDR3: CASSAMGDEQFF. The CDR3 DNA sequence: TGTGCCAGCAGTGCGATGGGGGATGAGCAGTTCTTC.

This clone was seen only a few times. The CDR3 region has the DNA TGTGCCATCCGAGAGGACGGTGGGGTAAAACTGTTTTTT. Its translation is CAIREDGGVKLFF. The chain is built from TRBV6-1 and TRBJ1-4, with D hard to call. The CDR3 runs to 13 residues. In germline, CDR1 is MNHNS, CDR2 SASEGT. The V end lost 10 bases, the J end lost 10 bases, and 19 bases lay between the germline ends.

The CDR3 DNA follows: TGTGCCAGCAGTTTAAACACTGAAGCTTTCTTT. This codes for CASSLNTEAFF. This chain joins TRBV25-1 and TRBJ1-1; unclear D gene. The V and J ends lost 5 bases and 2 bases respectively, with 3 bases between them. Per the germline V gene, CDR1 is MGHDK and CDR2 is SYGVNS. CDR3 length equals 11 residues. Together with reference TRBV25-1 and TRBJ1-1, the CDR3 gives the full variable domain: EADIYQTPRYLVIGTGKKITLECSQTMGHDKMYWYQQDPGMELHLIHYSYGVNSTEKGDLSSESTVSRIRTEHFPLTLESARPSHTSQYLCASSLNTEAFFGQGTRLTVV.

By share of the sample, this clone is medium-sized (0.01 to 0.1%). The chain joins TRBV6-5 to TRBJ2-1; D gene ambiguous. Looked up from germline, CDR1 is MNHEY and CDR2 is SVGAGI. The length of the CDR3 is 13 residues. Trimming shortened V by 1 base and J by 7 bases, and 8 bases separated the two germline ends. The CDR3 reads CASSYWAENEQFF. The CDR3, as DNA: TGTGCCAGCAGTTACTGGGCAGAAAATGAGCAGTTCTTC.

This chain joins TRBV19 and TRBJ2-2, with 10 bases matching TRBD2. Germline CDR1 and CDR2: LNHDA and SQIVND (reference sequence). Losses at the gene ends were 11 bases for V and 4 bases for J; bases not matched to a gene: 10. This CDR3 is 15 amino acids long. The CDR3 bases are TGTGCCTCCAAACCGGGACTAGCGAGCACCGGGGAGCTGTTTTTT. Translation: CASKPGLASTGELFF.

The chain links TRBV4-1 to TRBJ2-7; D is possibly TRBD1 (5 bases). The CDR3 has 13 amino acids. The germline gives CDR1 MGHRA, CDR2 YSYEKL. V lost 0 bases and J 6 bases, leaving 9 bases between the germline ends. The CDR3 DNA follows: TGCGCCAGCAGCCAAGATGGGGCAGGCGAGCAGTACTTC. Translating gives CASSQDGAGEQYF.

The chain uses TRBV9 and TRBJ2-5; the D gene is possibly TRBD2 (6 bases). Trimming pared 4 bases from V and 3 bases from J, leaving 16 bases between. This CDR3 spans 15 amino acids. From germline, CDR1 is SGDLS and CDR2 YYNGEE. The CDR3 protein is CASSSTSGEKETQYF. CDR3 bases: TGTGCCAGCAGCTCTACCTCGGGAGAGAAAGAGACCCAGTACTTC.

The chain employs TRBV5-6 and TRBJ2-1; tentatively, D is TRBD2 (5 bases). The V end lost 0 bases, the J end lost 0 bases, and 7 bases lay between the germline ends. Looked up from germline, CDR1 is SGHDT and CDR2 is YYEEEE. The CDR3 contains 15 residues. The CDR3 DNA reads TGTGCCAGCAGCTTGGTGGGGAGCTCCTACAATGAGCAGTTCTTC. Its translation: CASSLVGSSYNEQFF.

The rearrangement links TRBV15 to TRBJ1-5; the match to TRBD1 covers 7 bases. CDR3 size: 14 residues. Germline V gene lookup returns CDR1 LNHNV and CDR2 YYDKDF (reference sequence). The V segment lost 4 bases and the J segment 7 bases; nucleotides outside the gene matches: 7. This CDR3 reads CATSKTGTDQPQHF. CDR3 nucleotides: TGTGCCACCAGCAAAACGGGGACAGACCAGCCCCAGCATTTT.

The J gene is TRBJ2-3, the V gene TRBV12-5; D remains ambiguous. Germline lookup yields CDR1 LGHNT and CDR2 FRNRAP. The CDR3 loop spans 14 amino acids. Trimming cost V 5 bases and J 6 bases, with 15 bases left between them. CDR3: CASGHKPERDTQYF. CDR3 in DNA: TGTGCTAGTGGTCATAAACCGGAAAGGGATACGCAGTATTTT.

This clone was observed many times. The chain combines TRBV5-6 with TRBJ2-1, with 11 bases aligning to TRBD2. The CDR3 covers 17 residues. Germline CDR1 is SGHDT and CDR2 is YYEEEE. The V segment lost 3 bases and the J segment 0 bases; nucleotides outside the gene matches: 5. CDR3 DNA sequence: TGTGCCAGCAGCTCAACTAGCGGGAGAAGCTCCTACAATGAGCAGTTCTTC. This sequence encodes CASSSTSGRSSYNEQFF.

This clone was seen only a few times. The V call is TRBV5-1, the J call TRBJ2-3; TRBD2 matches at 9 bases. The junction had 7 bases not matched to a gene; V was cut back by 3 bases and J by 5 bases. Germline V CDR1 and CDR2: SGHRS, YFSETQ. This CDR3 has 15 residues. Here the CDR3 reads CASSYAAAGGDTQYF. The CDR3 DNA sequence: TGCGCCAGCAGCTACGCTGCAGCGGGGGGAGATACGCAGTATTTT.

This clone turned up a few times. The chain links TRBV5-5 to TRBJ1-2; 7 bases map to TRBD1. CDR1 is SGHKS, CDR2 YYEKEE, per germline (reference sequence). The CDR3 contains 13 residues. The trim removed 2 bases at V and 8 bases at J, leaving 6 bases unmatched. The CDR3 is CASSFRQGGGYTF. In nucleotides, the CDR3 is TGTGCCAGCAGCTTTCGACAGGGCGGCGGCTACACCTTC.

This clone was observed a handful of times. The chain combines TRBV2 with TRBJ2-7; 9 nucleotides align to TRBD1. Germline CDR1 and CDR2: SNHLY and FYNNEI. The CDR3 has 14 amino acids. J was trimmed by 5 bases and V by 5 bases; bases with no gene match: 7. The CDR3 sequence is CASSFGTGNDEQYV. Here the CDR3 DNA reads TGTGCCAGCAGTTTCGGGACAGGGAATGACGAGCAGTACGTC.

This clone has a count of ten or more. The V gene is TRBV14, the J gene TRBJ2-5; D is perhaps TRBD2 (6 bases). CDR3 length: 14 residues. Germline CDR1 reads SGHDN; CDR2 reads FVKESK. The V end lost 4 bases, the J end lost 1 base, and 10 bases lay between the germline ends. The CDR3 region is CASSLRDFQETQYF. As DNA, the CDR3 is TGTGCCAGCAGCCTACGGGACTTCCAAGAGACCCAGTACTTC.

This clone was observed a few times. V is TRBV7-8 and J is TRBJ2-3; no reliable D call. The CDR3 sequence is 16 residues long. Trimming removed 4 bases from V and 2 bases from J, with 16 bases in between. CDR1 is SGHVS, CDR2 FQNEAQ, per germline. The DNA of the CDR3 is TGTGCCAGCAGCTCTCAACCGGGTCTGAACACAGATACGCAGTATTTT. This encodes CASSSQPGLNTDTQYF. Full variable domain (missing parts from reference TRBV7-8 and TRBJ2-3): GAGVSQSPRYKVAKRGQDVALRCDPISGHVSLFWYQQALGQGPEFLTYFQNEAQLDKSGLPSDRFFAERPEGSVSTLKIQRTQQEDSAVYLCASSSQPGLNTDTQYFGPGTRLTVL.

This chain connects TRBV11-2 to TRBJ1-3, with 7 bases lining up with TRBD1. The CDR3 is 15 amino acids. V was pared by 5 bases and J by 4 bases, with 8 bases of the junction left unmatched. Germline V gene data show CDR1 as SGHAT and CDR2 as FQNNGV. The CDR3 protein is CASSPPRQGGNTIYF. The CDR3 bases are TGTGCCAGCAGCCCGCCAAGACAGGGCGGAAACACCATATATTTT.

Written as DNA, the CDR3 is TGCAGCGTTGACGGCTTCAGGGGGTCGGTCTATGGCTACACCTTC. Translating it yields CSVDGFRGSVYGYTF. The genes are TRBV29-1 and TRBJ1-2; TRBD1 matches 7 bases. V shed 3 bases and J 4 bases; nucleotides not matched to a gene: 11. CDR1 is SQVTM, CDR2 ANQGSEA, per germline. This CDR3 contains 15 residues.

This clone came up a few times. The gene calls are TRBV11-3 and TRBJ2-1; TRBD2 might be the D (6 bases). Trimming took off 5 bases at V and 6 bases at J, with 17 bases between the two ends. Germline CDR1 reads SGHNT; CDR2 reads YENEEA. CDR3 size: 15 residues. This chain's CDR3 is CASSQTGLAANEQFF. As DNA, the CDR3 is TGTGCCAGCAGCCAAACGGGACTGGCCGCCAATGAGCAGTTCTTC.

This clone was seen a few times. This chain joins TRBV9 and TRBJ2-6; D remains unclear. With 0 bases removed from V and 8 bases from J, the gap between germline ends came to 9 bases. Germline assignment: CDR1 SGDLS and CDR2 YYNGEE. CDR3 length equals 14 residues. CDR3 nucleotides: TGTGCCAGCAGCGTAGCTCGGGCCTCCAACGTCCTGACTTTC. It codes for CASSVARASNVLTF.